This T cell receptor (beta chain) stems from a study of Ad26.COV2.S vaccination and SARS-CoV-2 variants. Study at large: Ad26.COV2.S was injected intramuscularly once or twice, 56 days apart.

The assay was immunoSEQ multiplex PCR, and TCRdb's table has in-frame clones only and misses some. The sample comprises about 440,000 clones, around 88% of which are singletons, and around 13% rests with the top ten. Germline V lookup: CDR1 LGHNT, CDR2 FRNRAP. CDR3 length equals 13 residues. V was shortened by 0 bases and J by 10 bases, with 10 bases between the two germline ends. Treatment of the sample: roughly 18 received Ad26.COV2.S at low or high dose, single or two shots; about 5 received placebo; per-sample allocation not given. Sampling was done on day 63 after the first vaccine or placebo injection.

The V and J genes are TRBV12-5 and TRBJ2-1, with D perhaps being TRBD1 or TRBD2 (6 bases each). Sequencing was performed on peripheral blood, taken in a trial of Ad26.COV2.S vaccine versus placebo. The TCR comes from a person aged 18-65 years who received the Ad26.COV2.S COVID-19 vaccine or a placebo. The CDR3 DNA reads as TGTGCTAGTGGTTTGGTAGAGGGGGGAGAGCAGTTCTTC. Its translation is CASGLVEGGEQFF.